These 8 T cell receptor beta chains were sequenced from one sample in a study of CD8 T cells in Susac syndrome. A quantity of roughly 0.5 to 1 ug RNA underwent reverse transcription using random hexamers. TCRdb re-derived calls from the immunoSEQ multiplex PCR reads in MiXCR, one entry per CDR3 protein. The sample has some 99,000 distinct CDR3 sequences, 85% to 95% seen once. The sample comprised CD4+ T cells from PBMCs. The source of these receptors is a human donor with Susac syndrome.

J is TRBJ2-7 and V is TRBV12-3 or TRBV12-4, with D possibly being TRBD1 (5 bases). The CDR3 extends over 14 amino acids. Trimming took off 3 bases at V and 5 bases at J, with 14 bases between the two ends. The CDR3 here is CASSFTRVNDEQYF. CDR3 nucleotide sequence: TGTGCCAGCAGTTTTACCAGGGTAAACGACGAGCAGTACTTC.

The J gene is TRBJ2-7, the V gene TRBV6-5; 9 bases align to TRBD1. This CDR3 is 15 amino acids long. V was pared by 6 bases and J by 0 bases, with 6 bases of the junction left unmatched. Germline CDR1 is MNHEY and CDR2 is SVGAGI. The CDR3 spells CASSGDRASSYEQYF. The CDR3 nucleotides read TGTGCCAGCAGCGGGGACAGGGCGAGCTCCTACGAGCAGTACTTC.

The J gene is TRBJ1-5, the V gene TRBV12-3 or TRBV12-4, with 7 positions matching TRBD1. With 6 bases clipped from V and 4 bases from J, the junction kept 9 bases outside the gene matches. The CDR3 has 15 residues. CDR3 amino acids: CASRRQGVPNQPQHF. The CDR3 DNA follows: TGTGCCAGCAGGCGGCAGGGGGTTCCTAATCAGCCCCAGCATTTT.

As DNA, the CDR3 is TGTGCCTGGAGTGTAGGGCAGGCTAACACTGAAGCTTTCTTT. It specifies CAWSVGQANTEAFF. V usage is TRBV30 and J usage is TRBJ1-1, with no clear D. CDR3 length: 14 residues. V was clipped by 0 bases and J by 2 bases, with 10 bases between them. The germline gives CDR1 GTSNPN, CDR2 SVGIG (reference sequence).

The rearrangement joins TRBV5-1 to TRBJ1-5; D call uncertain. The CDR3 sequence is 15 residues long. The V gene lost 4 bases and the J gene lost 5 bases, with 16 bases spanning the gap. The germline V gene encodes CDR1 SGHRS and CDR2 YFSETQ. CDR3 protein: CASSPEEGKDQPQHF. The CDR3 DNA reads as TGCGCCAGCAGCCCGGAGGAGGGTAAGGATCAGCCCCAGCATTTT.

The chain joins TRBV20-1 to TRBJ1-2; TRBD1 matches 7 bases. This CDR3 is 14 amino acids long. Germline CDR1 is DFQATT and CDR2 is SNEGSKA (reference sequence). J gave up 4 bases and V 4 bases, and 9 bases lay outside the gene matches. CDR3 nucleotide sequence: TGCAGTGCTACGAGGTCAGGGGGGGCCTATGGCTACACCTTC. Translating gives CSATRSGGAYGYTF.

The chain carries TRBV2 and TRBJ1-2, with a possible D match to TRBD1 (5 bases). Germline V gene sequence: CDR1 SNHLY, CDR2 FYNNEI. The CDR3 sequence is 14 residues long. Deletions cut 5 bases from V and 2 bases from J, with 12 bases between. CDR3 in DNA: TGTGCCAGCAGTCCCCGTCAGGGAAACTATGGCTACACCTTC. It translates to CASSPRQGNYGYTF.

The V call is TRBV28, the J call TRBJ1-5; TRBD1 agrees at 12 bases. J gave up 10 bases and V 7 bases, and 8 bases lay outside the gene matches. Germline V gene lookup returns CDR1 MDHEN and CDR2 SYDVKM. This CDR3 comprises 14 residues. CDR3 DNA: TGTGCCAGCACCATGGGGGACAGGGGGCGACCCCAGCATTTT. The encoded protein is CASTMGDRGRPQHF. The whole variable domain, filled in from reference TRBV28 and TRBJ1-5, reads DVKVTQSSRYLVKRTGEKVFLECVQDMDHENMFWYRQDPGLGLRLIYFSYDVKMKEKGDIPEGYSVSREKKERFSLILESASTNQTSMYLCASTMGDRGRPQHFGDGTRLSIL.